A single sample is the source of the 29 T cell receptor beta chains below, sequenced in a study of cytomegalovirus exposure and HLA in healthy donors. The PCR used 60 Vbeta and 13 Jbeta primers. The assay was immunoSEQ multiplex PCR, and TCRdb's table has in-frame clones only and misses some. Altogether some 190,000 clones are present, 85% being singletons, with the ten largest covering 1%. The material sequenced was PBMCs. These receptor sequences come from a boy aged 2 to 10 in good health and CMV-seronegative.

This clone showed up just once. The chain uses TRBV5-1 and TRBJ1-1; 8 positions agree with TRBD1. Per the germline V gene, CDR1 is SGHRS and CDR2 is YFSETQ. The V segment lost 4 bases and the J segment 1 base; nucleotides outside the gene matches: 9. The CDR3 totals 16 residues. The DNA for the CDR3 is TGCGCCAGCAGCACCGGAACAGGGGGGTCGAACACTGAAGCTTTCTTT. The encoded protein is CASSTGTGGSNTEAFF.

The chain has TRBV10-1 and TRBJ2-4; 10 nucleotides match TRBD2. This CDR3 has 13 residues. After removal of 8 bases from V and 15 bases from J, the junction contained 13 bases not matched to a gene. Germline CDR1 WNHNN, CDR2 SYGVQD (reference sequence). CDR3 coding DNA: TGCGCCAGCCAACTAGCGGGAAGACGCACAGCGTACTTC. Its translation is CASQLAGRRTAYF.

There are a few counts of this clone. This chain links TRBV11-3 with TRBJ1-2; 12 nucleotides agree with TRBD1. Germline trimming cut 4 bases from V and 4 bases from J; bases unmatched to any gene: 10. The CDR3 consists of 17 residues. Germline V lookup: CDR1 SGHNT, CDR2 YENEEA. CDR3 DNA sequence: TGTGCCAGCAGCTCCTCAGTCGGGACAGGGGGCAGCTATGGCTACACCTTC. Its protein is CASSSSVGTGGSYGYTF.

The V call is TRBV7-9, the J call TRBJ2-2; possibly TRBD1 for D (5 bases). V lost 3 bases, J lost 0 bases, and 11 bases lay in between. The germline V gene encodes CDR1 SEHNR and CDR2 FQNEAQ (reference sequence). The CDR3 extends over 16 amino acids. CDR3 amino acids: CASSFVRQTNTGELFF. CDR3 coding DNA: TGTGCCAGCAGCTTCGTGAGACAGACGAACACCGGGGAGCTGTTTTTT.

The J gene is TRBJ2-5, the V gene TRBV5-1; D not certain. This CDR3 comprises 12 residues. Germline values: CDR1 SGHRS, CDR2 YFSETQ. The ends were cut back, 5 bases at V and 5 bases at J, with 10 bases in the middle. The CDR3 DNA reads TGCGCCAGCAGTTCGTCGAGGGAGACCCAGTACTTC. Translating it yields CASSSSRETQYF.

V gene TRBV5-1 combines with J gene TRBJ2-3, with TRBD2 identical over 12 bases. J gave up 6 bases and V 7 bases, and 6 bases lay outside the gene matches. This CDR3 is 14 amino acids long. Germline V gene sequence: CDR1 SGHRS, CDR2 YFSETQ. Here the CDR3 DNA reads TGCGCCAGCGGCCTAGCGGGAGGGCTGGATACGCAGTATTTT. This sequence encodes CASGLAGGLDTQYF. The whole variable domain, remainder taken from reference TRBV5-1 and TRBJ2-3, is KAGVTQTPRYLIKTRGQQVTLSCSPISGHRSVSWYQQTPGQGLQFLFEYFSETQRNKGNFPGRFSGRQFSNSRSEMNVSTLELGDSALYLCASGLAGGLDTQYFGPGTRLTVL.

This chain links TRBV5-1 with TRBJ2-7; possible D gene TRBD2, 6 bases. The CDR3 runs to 14 residues. V shed 3 bases and J shed 2 bases, with 12 bases lying between them. Germline CDR1 and CDR2: SGHRS and YFSETQ. The DNA for the CDR3 is TGCGCCAGCAGCTGGGACTGGCCGGCCTACGAGCAGTACGTC. Protein product: CASSWDWPAYEQYV.

J is TRBJ2-3 and V is TRBV5-6; TRBD1 aligns across 8 bases. In germline, CDR1 is SGHDT, CDR2 YYEEEE. The CDR3 sequence is 16 residues long. V lost 1 base, J lost 0 bases, and 4 bases stayed unmatched. The CDR3 DNA is TGTGCCAGCAGCTTGCGCACAGGGGGAAGCACAGATACGCAGTATTTT. Amino acids: CASSLRTGGSTDTQYF.

This clone was observed a handful of times. This chain uses TRBV6-1 with TRBJ1-2; D is ambiguous. Trimming stripped 1 base from V and 3 bases from J, with 12 bases between. Germline V CDR1 and CDR2: MNHNS, SASEGT. The CDR3 sequence is 15 residues long. The CDR3: CASSEGGGSHYGYTF. The CDR3 region has the DNA TGTGCCAGCAGTGAAGGAGGAGGGTCTCACTATGGCTACACCTTC.

J is TRBJ1-1 and V is TRBV19; D is possibly TRBD1 (5 bases). CDR1 is LNHDA, CDR2 SQIVND, per germline (reference sequence). This CDR3 has 15 amino acids. The germline V and J ends were trimmed by 3 bases and 4 bases, with 15 bases remaining between them. CDR3 in DNA: TGTGCCAGTAGTATCCCGACCAGGGTAGGCACTGAAGCTTTCTTT. Translation gives CASSIPTRVGTEAFF.

This chain uses TRBV28 with TRBJ2-7; D possibly corresponds to TRBD1 (6 bases). The germline CDR1 and CDR2 sequences are MDHEN and SYDVKM. V was trimmed by 7 bases and J by 2 bases, leaving 15 bases between them. The CDR3 spans 14 residues. The CDR3 DNA reads TGTGCCAGCATGGGACACCCGAAGCCCTACGAGCAGTACTTC. It yields the protein CASMGHPKPYEQYF.

This clone was seen once. This chain joins TRBV30 and TRBJ1-1; D gene uncertain. Germline V gives CDR1 GTSNPN, CDR2 SVGIG (reference sequence). This CDR3 spans 13 amino acids. V was shortened by 0 bases and J by 3 bases, with 8 bases between the two germline ends. The chain's CDR3 is CAWSVSQDTEAFF. In nucleotides, the CDR3 is TGTGCCTGGAGTGTATCTCAGGACACTGAAGCTTTCTTT.

Worth noting for this clone: A read error may produce the germline difference seen at one junction end. This chain uses TRBV7-9 with TRBJ2-4; TRBD2 agrees at 10 bases. The CDR3 has 10 amino acids. Germline lookup yields CDR1 SEHNR and CDR2 FQNEAQ (reference sequence). This CDR3 reads CATSGRAVYF. In nucleotides, the CDR3 is TGTGCCACCAGCGGGAGGGCAGTGTACTTC.

This clone was seen once. This rearrangement joins TRBV6-5 to TRBJ1-4; TRBD1 aligns across 8 bases. V lost 6 bases to trimming and J lost 0 bases; unmatched junction nucleotides: 3. The germline CDR1 and CDR2 sequences are MNHEY and SVGAGI. The CDR3 loop spans 15 amino acids. The CDR3 loop is CASSQGATTNEKLFF. Here the CDR3 DNA reads TGTGCCAGCAGCCAGGGGGCGACAACTAATGAAAAACTGTTTTTT.

The chain is built from TRBV5-4 and TRBJ2-1, with a tentative D call TRBD2 (5 bases). Per germline, CDR1 SGHNT and CDR2 YYREEE (reference sequence). V was shortened by 4 bases and J by 2 bases, with 22 bases between the two germline ends. CDR3 length: 18 amino acids. For the CDR3, the DNA is TGTGCCAGCAGCCTGCGGATCCGAGCTAGCCCAGCCTACAATGAGCAGTTCTTC. Protein: CASSLRIRASPAYNEQFF.

The genes are TRBV28 and TRBJ1-2; 7 bases are shared with TRBD1. CDR3 length: 14 residues. The J segment lost 5 bases and the V segment lost 5 bases, leaving 8 bases of the junction unmatched. The germline gives CDR1 MDHEN, CDR2 SYDVKM. The CDR3 region is CASSPGTASYGYTF. The CDR3 region has the DNA TGTGCCAGCAGTCCGGGGACAGCTTCATATGGCTACACCTTC.

This chain links TRBV6-1 with TRBJ1-1; possible D gene TRBD1, 5 bases. The CDR3 totals 12 residues. Trimming left V 5 bases short and J 9 bases short, with 13 bases between. The germline V gene has CDR1 MNHNS and CDR2 SASEGT. The CDR3 DNA reads as TGTGCCAGCAGTCCTTTTGGACACCAAGCTTTCTTT. It codes for CASSPFGHQAFF.

CDR3 sequence reads: CASSLVALRSGAKNIQYF. The CDR3 bases are TGTGCCAGCAGCTTAGTTGCACTAAGGTCGGGAGCCAAAAACATTCAGTACTTC. The chain recombines TRBV11-2 with TRBJ2-4; D ambiguous. CDR1 SGHAT and CDR2 FQNNGV come from the germline V gene. Trimming pared 1 base from V and 0 bases from J, leaving 16 bases between. The CDR3 runs to 18 residues.

The chain employs TRBV6-1 and TRBJ2-3, with a weak D call TRBD1 (6 bases). The CDR3 has 15 residues. The germline V gene encodes CDR1 MNHNS and CDR2 SASEGT. V gave up 0 bases and J gave up 2 bases, with 9 bases separating them. CDR3 residues: CASSEAGGLTDTQYF. CDR3 DNA sequence: TGTGCCAGCAGTGAAGCTGGGGGCCTCACAGATACGCAGTATTTT.

Here the CDR3 DNA reads TGTGCCAGCAGCGTTCGCACAGGGGGCAGAAACACCATATATTTT. The encoded protein is CASSVRTGGRNTIYF. V is TRBV9 and J is TRBJ1-3; TRBD1 matches at 9 bases. The CDR3 spans 15 residues. Germline V CDR1 and CDR2: SGDLS, YYNGEE. Trimming took 2 bases from V and 5 from J; bases not matched to a gene: 5.

V gene TRBV7-2 combines with J gene TRBJ2-5; D perhaps matches TRBD2 (7 bases). Germline V gives CDR1 SGHTA, CDR2 FQGNSA. Trimming removed 2 bases at V and 5 bases at J, with 12 bases between. The CDR3 is 14 amino acids. CDR3 protein: CASSLFEGGETQYF. CDR3 DNA sequence: TGTGCCAGCAGCTTATTCGAGGGGGGGGAGACCCAGTACTTC.

The chain combines TRBV5-1 with TRBJ1-6, with a tentative D call TRBD1 (5 bases). The germline CDR1 and CDR2 sequences are SGHRS and YFSETQ. V lost 4 bases, J lost 2 bases, and 10 bases lay in between. The CDR3 runs 15 residues. The CDR3 nucleotides are TGCGCCAGCAGCGGCGGGGCAGCCTATAATTCACCCCTCCACTTT. Residues: CASSGGAAYNSPLHF. The variable domain in full, with the rest retrieved from reference TRBV5-1 and TRBJ1-6, is KAGVTQTPRYLIKTRGQQVTLSCSPISGHRSVSWYQQTPGQGLQFLFEYFSETQRNKGNFPGRFSGRQFSNSRSEMNVSTLELGDSALYLCASSGGAAYNSPLHFGNGTRLTVT.

The chain employs TRBV28 and TRBJ1-5, with D possibly matching TRBD1 (5 bases). The CDR3 length is 15 residues. Between the trimmed V and J ends, which lost 6 bases and 1 base, there was a span of 13 bases. Germline V gives CDR1 MDHEN, CDR2 SYDVKM. The CDR3 region is CASREGSVSNQPQHF. CDR3 DNA sequence: TGTGCCAGCAGGGAGGGGTCGGTGAGCAATCAGCCCCAGCATTTT.

The chain uses TRBV5-1 and TRBJ2-3, with 11 positions matching TRBD2. The V gene end was trimmed by 5 bases and the J gene end by 3 bases; junction bases not matched to a gene: 5. Germline CDR1 SGHRS, CDR2 YFSETQ. This CDR3 contains 15 residues. CDR3 residues: CASRRTSGQTDTQYF. Written as DNA, the CDR3 is TGCGCCAGCAGGCGGACTAGCGGGCAGACAGATACGCAGTATTTT.

The chain recombines TRBV27 with TRBJ2-4; the match to TRBD2 covers 13 bases. The CDR3 is 14 residues long. Germline CDR1 is MNHEY and CDR2 is SMNVEV (reference sequence). The J segment lost 7 bases and the V segment lost 5 bases, leaving 2 bases of the junction unmatched. The CDR3 here is CASSPGLAGNIQYF. CDR3 coding DNA: TGTGCCAGCAGTCCGGGACTAGCGGGGAACATTCAGTACTTC.

The chain recombines TRBV2 with TRBJ2-6; TRBD1 matches 10 bases. There are 20 residues in the CDR3. CDR1 and CDR2 from the germline V gene are SNHLY and FYNNEI. The V segment lost 4 bases and the J segment 0 bases; nucleotides outside the gene matches: 12. The CDR3 DNA reads as TGTGCCAGCAGTGTAGGAACCGGGACAGGGGTTAGCTCTGGGGCCAACGTCCTGACTTTC. Protein product: CASSVGTGTGVSSGANVLTF.

The DNA of the CDR3 is TGTGCCAGCAGTGTCCCCCCGGGAGGGGGGACAGATACGCAGTATTTT. Residues: CASSVPPGGGTDTQYF. The chain employs TRBV6-1 and TRBJ2-3; 8 bases fit TRBD2. Germline V lookup: CDR1 MNHNS, CDR2 SASEGT. This CDR3 is 16 amino acids long. The V gene end was trimmed by 4 bases and the J gene end by 3 bases; junction bases not matched to a gene: 9.

This chain joins TRBV10-3 and TRBJ2-1; possible D gene TRBD2, 6 bases. Germline V lookup: CDR1 ENHRY, CDR2 SYGVKD. The CDR3 runs to 12 residues. V lost 4 bases and J 5 bases, leaving 6 bases between the germline ends. CDR3: CAISGGNNEQFF. CDR3 nucleotides: TGTGCCATCAGTGGCGGGAACAATGAGCAGTTCTTC.

This chain uses TRBV6-6 with TRBJ2-7; TRBD1 matches at 10 bases. The length of the CDR3 is 15 residues. Trimming cost V 0 bases and J 6 bases; bases outside gene matches: 5. Germline-derived CDR1 and CDR2 are MNHNY and SVGAGI (reference sequence). CDR3 bases: TGTGCCAGCAGTTACTCCGGGACAGGGGTAGGCGAGCAGTACGTC. Its translation: CASSYSGTGVGEQYV.